These 32 T cell receptor beta chains were all obtained from the same sample, sequenced in a study of cytomegalovirus exposure and HLA in healthy donors (dated by TCRdb to between 2016 and 2019). Library generation was performed with the immunoSEQ multiplex PCR assay. A mixture of 60 forward primers for TCR Vbeta segments and 13 reverse primers for TCR Jbeta segments was used in the multiplex PCR. TCRdb mirrors the immuneACCESS table, restricted to in-frame sequences. Some clones are absent from its copies; in checked studies, under half trace to an unresolved V gene, and the reason for the others is unknown. Present in this sample are under 50,000 clones, approximately 86% of which were seen just once. Approximately 8% of the sample goes to the ten largest clones. Material for sequencing was PBMCs. The origin of the receptors is a woman between 35 and 50 years old in good health and CMV-seropositive.

The rearrangement uses TRBV6-1 and TRBJ1-1; the D is unclear. Germline values: CDR1 MNHNS, CDR2 SASEGT. V was shortened by 2 bases and J by 12 bases, with 7 bases between the two germline ends. This CDR3 has 10 residues. The CDR3 DNA reads as TGTGCCAGCAGTGAAATCAAGCCTTTCTTT. This codes for CASSEIKPFF.

The chain combines TRBV15 with TRBJ2-3; no reliable D call. CDR1 and CDR2 from the germline V gene are LNHNV and YYDKDF (reference sequence). Trimming took off 0 bases at V and 3 bases at J, with 7 bases between the two ends. The CDR3 length is 14 residues. CDR3 sequence (DNA): TGTGCCACCAGCAGAGACCCCACAACAGATACGCAGTATTTT. Protein: CATSRDPTTDTQYF.

This chain links TRBV28 with TRBJ2-3; 9 bases line up with TRBD2. The V segment lost 5 bases and the J segment 2 bases; nucleotides outside the gene matches: 14. Germline CDR1 MDHEN, CDR2 SYDVKM. The CDR3 runs to 18 residues. This CDR3 reads CASSPQDGLAGITDTQYF. The CDR3, as DNA: TGTGCCAGCAGTCCGCAAGATGGGCTAGCGGGGATCACAGATACGCAGTATTTT.

V and J are TRBV28 and TRBJ2-5; 7 bases line up with TRBD1. CDR1 is MDHEN, CDR2 SYDVKM, per germline. The CDR3 contains 15 residues. The V and J ends lost 4 bases and 2 bases, in that order; junction bases with no gene match: 7. The DNA for the CDR3 is TGTGCCAGCAGTTCCGGGACAGTAACACAAGAGACCCAGTACTTC. It is translated as CASSSGTVTQETQYF.

This clone was recorded once. The chain has TRBV7-3 and TRBJ2-3; possibly TRBD2 for D (6 bases). Germline CDR1 and CDR2: SGHTA and FQGTGA. Between the trimmed V and J ends, which lost 5 bases and 14 bases, there was a span of 20 bases. The CDR3 runs to 13 residues. CDR3 in amino acids: CASSQHTGTARYF. The CDR3 DNA sequence: TGTGCCAGCAGCCAACACACCGGGACTGCAAGGTATTTT.

This chain links TRBV19 with TRBJ1-1; D may be TRBD1 (5 bases). V was shortened by 3 bases and J by 0 bases, with 14 bases between the two germline ends. CDR3 length equals 16 residues. CDR1 LNHDA and CDR2 SQIVND come from the germline V gene (reference sequence). The CDR3 loop is CASSIWGGSMNTEAFF. DNA for the CDR3: TGTGCCAGTAGTATTTGGGGGGGGAGCATGAACACTGAAGCTTTCTTT.

The chain combines TRBV5-8 with TRBJ2-1; no clear D gene. This CDR3 has 15 amino acids. Germline assignment: CDR1 SGHTS and CDR2 YDEGEE. The V end lost 4 bases, the J end lost 5 bases, and 16 bases lay between the germline ends. For the CDR3, the DNA is TGTGCCAGCAGCCCCGACCGGGTAGTGAACAATGAGCAGTTCTTC. Its translation is CASSPDRVVNNEQFF.

The chain couples TRBV11-2 to TRBJ2-5; D gene unclear. This CDR3 comprises 15 residues. The germline V and J ends were trimmed by 0 bases and 5 bases, with 13 bases remaining between them. CDR1 and CDR2 from the germline V gene are SGHAT and FQNNGV. The CDR3 is CASSLDILGGETQYF. Written as DNA, the CDR3 is TGTGCCAGCAGCTTAGATATCCTAGGTGGGGAGACCCAGTACTTC.

V and J are TRBV15 and TRBJ1-2, with D maybe TRBD1 (6 bases). Per the germline V gene, CDR1 is LNHNV and CDR2 is YYDKDF (reference sequence). V was pared by 0 bases and J by 6 bases, with 14 bases between. The CDR3 covers 15 residues. The chain's CDR3 is CATSRDNVAGDGYTF. The DNA for the CDR3 is TGTGCCACCAGCAGAGATAATGTGGCAGGGGATGGCTACACCTTC.

The chain uses TRBV6-4 and TRBJ2-7; D might be TRBD2 (5 bases). Trimming took off 5 bases at V and 3 bases at J, with 11 bases between the two ends. CDR1 is MRHNA, CDR2 SNTAGT, per germline. The CDR3 totals 13 residues. CDR3 nucleotide sequence: TGTGCCAGCAGTCGCGGCGGAGGCTACGAGCAGTACTTC. This codes for CASSRGGGYEQYF.

This chain links TRBV28 with TRBJ2-6; 9 bases are shared with TRBD1. Trimming removed 6 bases from V and 2 bases from J; junction bases left unmatched: 8. CDR1 is MDHEN and CDR2 is SYDVKM in the germline V gene. CDR3 length: 17 residues. CDR3 protein: CASRLRDRAPGANVLTF. CDR3 nucleotide sequence: TGTGCCAGCAGGCTCCGGGACAGGGCTCCTGGGGCCAACGTCCTGACTTTC.

The chain combines TRBV19 with TRBJ1-2; D remains ambiguous. With 4 bases removed from V and 4 bases from J, the gap between germline ends came to 7 bases. CDR1 and CDR2 from the germline V gene are LNHDA and SQIVND (reference sequence). CDR3 size: 12 residues. DNA of the CDR3: TGTGCCAGTAGTAGGGCAGGCTATGGCTACACCTTC. Translated: CASSRAGYGYTF.

This clone is a singleton in its sample. The V gene is TRBV6-6, the J gene TRBJ2-1; TRBD2 agrees at 13 bases. Germline V lookup: CDR1 MNHNY, CDR2 SVGAGI (reference sequence). CDR3 length: 15 amino acids. The trim removed 2 bases at V and 5 bases at J, leaving 0 bases unmatched. The chain's CDR3 is CASSYGLAGDNEQFF. CDR3 in DNA: TGTGCCAGCAGTTACGGACTAGCGGGAGACAATGAGCAGTTCTTC.

CDR3 nucleotides: TGTGCCAGCAGCTTTAGGACTAGCGGCTCCACAGATACGCAGTATTTT. Residues: CASSFRTSGSTDTQYF. The chain has TRBV5-6 and TRBJ2-3, with 10 bases matching TRBD2. The V gene end was trimmed by 2 bases and the J gene end by 2 bases; junction bases not matched to a gene: 5. Germline assignment: CDR1 SGHDT and CDR2 YYEEEE. CDR3 length: 16 amino acids.

This chain links TRBV18 with TRBJ2-5; D is ambiguous. Trimming cost V 2 bases and J 2 bases, with 6 bases left between them. The germline V gene encodes CDR1 KGHSH and CDR2 LQKENI. The CDR3 spans 13 residues. This CDR3 reads CASSPSQQETQYF. The CDR3 coding sequence is TGTGCCAGCTCACCAAGTCAGCAAGAGACCCAGTACTTC.

The chain has TRBV9 and TRBJ2-1; weak D call: TRBD2 (6 bases). The CDR3 consists of 14 residues. V lost 6 bases, J lost 8 bases, and 18 bases lay in between. CDR1 is SGDLS and CDR2 is YYNGEE in the germline V gene. As DNA, the CDR3 is TGTGCCAGCACGCCGGGGGTGAATCAGGATGAGCAGTTCTTC. This gives the protein CASTPGVNQDEQFF. The entire variable domain, with the rest obtained from reference TRBV9 and TRBJ2-1, is as follows: DSGVTQTPKHLITATGQRVTLRCSPRSGDLSVYWYQQSLDQGLQFLIQYYNGEERAKGNILERFSAQQFPDLHSELNLSSLELGDSALYFCASTPGVNQDEQFFGPGTRLTVL.

The V and J genes are TRBV6-1 and TRBJ1-2; TRBD1 aligns across 8 bases. V lost 5 bases and J lost 8; bases outside the gene matches: 13. Germline V gene data show CDR1 as MNHNS and CDR2 as SASEGT. CDR3 length equals 15 residues. The DNA for the CDR3 is TGTGCCAGCAGTCCAAGACAGGGGAACCTGGAAGGCTACACCTTC. Protein product: CASSPRQGNLEGYTF.

This clone was found once. V gene TRBV7-3 combines with J gene TRBJ2-4; no clear D gene. Germline lookup yields CDR1 SGHTA and CDR2 FQGTGA. V lost 5 bases and J 3 bases, leaving 17 bases between the germline ends. The CDR3 sequence is 16 residues long. CDR3 coding DNA: TGTGCCAGCAGCCCTGGAGCTGCCCCGGGCAAAAACATTCAGTACTTC. It codes for CASSPGAAPGKNIQYF.

This chain connects TRBV4-2 to TRBJ1-1; weak D call: TRBD1 (6 bases). The germline gives CDR1 LGHNA, CDR2 YNFKEQ. The CDR3 runs 14 residues. Deletions cut 5 bases from V and 0 bases from J, with 10 bases between. The CDR3 DNA reads as TGTGCCAGCAGCGGGACAAGCATGAACACTGAAGCTTTCTTT. Amino acids: CASSGTSMNTEAFF.

This clone was counted only a few times. The chain links TRBV6-6 to TRBJ1-4, with 9 bases identical to TRBD1. The CDR3 is made up of 15 amino acids. Germline CDR1 reads MNHNY; CDR2 reads SVGAGI (reference sequence). V lost 6 bases, J lost 4 bases, and 6 bases stayed unmatched. CDR3: CASRHGQGNNEKLFF. The DNA of the CDR3 is TGTGCCAGCAGACATGGACAGGGGAATAATGAAAAACTGTTTTTT.

The rearrangement links TRBV5-1 to TRBJ2-1; 13 bases are a match to TRBD2. This CDR3 comprises 16 residues. The ends lost 2 bases at V and 4 bases at J; junction bases unmatched: 3. CDR1 is SGHRS and CDR2 is YFSETQ in the germline V gene. The DNA of the CDR3 is TGCGCCAGCAGCTTCGGGACTAGCGGGATATACAATGAGCAGTTCTTC. It is translated as CASSFGTSGIYNEQFF. Full variable domain (outside the CDR3, taken from reference TRBV5-1 and TRBJ2-1): KAGVTQTPRYLIKTRGQQVTLSCSPISGHRSVSWYQQTPGQGLQFLFEYFSETQRNKGNFPGRFSGRQFSNSRSEMNVSTLELGDSALYLCASSFGTSGIYNEQFFGPGTRLTVL.

This clone is large in the sample. The rearrangement uses TRBV7-9 and TRBJ1-5; D might be TRBD1 (5 bases). The germline V and J ends were trimmed by 5 bases and 4 bases, with 12 bases remaining between them. Per the germline V gene, CDR1 is SEHNR and CDR2 is FQNEAQ (reference sequence). The CDR3 is 14 amino acids. The CDR3 region is CASSLSGYNQPQHF. The DNA of the CDR3 is TGTGCCAGCAGCCTCTCAGGGTATAATCAGCCCCAGCATTTT.

The genes are TRBV6-6 and TRBJ1-1; D is ambiguous. The CDR3 spans 12 residues. V was cut by 2 bases and J by 6 bases, with 7 bases left in between. Germline V gives CDR1 MNHNY, CDR2 SVGAGI (reference sequence). The CDR3, as DNA: TGTGCCAGCAGTTACCCTAGGTCTGAAGCTTTCTTT. The encoded protein is CASSYPRSEAFF.

The V and J genes are TRBV28 and TRBJ1-1; no definite D call. V was shortened by 3 bases and J by 2 bases, with 10 bases between the two germline ends. This CDR3 is 14 amino acids long. The germline V gene encodes CDR1 MDHEN and CDR2 SYDVKM. The CDR3 here is CASSLREPNTEAFF. The CDR3, as DNA: TGTGCCAGCAGTTTGCGGGAACCCAACACTGAAGCTTTCTTT.

This clone was counted once. J is TRBJ2-3 and V is TRBV10-3; D not certain. CDR3 length: 14 residues. Germline CDR1 ENHRY, CDR2 SYGVKD. Between the trimmed V and J ends, which lost 2 bases and 5 bases, there was a span of 11 bases. The CDR3 DNA sequence: TGTGCCATCAGTGAGGGAGTAGGAGTAGATACGCAGTATTTT. Translating gives CAISEGVGVDTQYF.

The chain recombines TRBV14 with TRBJ2-3, with D unclear. The V end was cut by 9 bases, the J end by 2 bases, with 3 bases between. The CDR3 is 10 amino acids. CDR1 and CDR2 (germline): SGHDN, FVKESK. The chain's CDR3 is CASNTDTQYF. The CDR3 coding sequence is TGTGCCAGTAACACAGATACGCAGTATTTT.

V is TRBV30 and J is TRBJ2-3; TRBD2 aligns across 11 bases. CDR1 and CDR2 from the germline V gene are GTSNPN and SVGIG (reference sequence). The CDR3 runs 13 residues. The ends lost 7 bases at V and 4 bases at J; junction bases unmatched: 4. CDR3 in DNA: TGTGCCTCGACTAGCGGGGTTTCAGATACGCAGTATTTT. Its protein product is CASTSGVSDTQYF.

The V and J genes are TRBV27 and TRBJ1-5; D not certain. Looked up from germline, CDR1 is MNHEY and CDR2 is SMNVEV (reference sequence). V was trimmed by 2 bases and J by 5 bases, leaving 7 bases between them. The CDR3 length is 13 residues. CDR3 amino acids: CASSLQVYQPQHF. The CDR3 bases are TGTGCCAGCAGTTTACAGGTTTATCAGCCCCAGCATTTT.

The chain recombines TRBV28 with TRBJ1-2; TRBD1 agrees at 7 bases. With 3 bases clipped from V and 5 bases from J, the junction kept 6 bases outside the gene matches. CDR3 length equals 14 residues. Germline V gene data show CDR1 as MDHEN and CDR2 as SYDVKM. CDR3 nucleotides: TGTGCCAGCAGTTTTGGTTCGACAGGGTATGGCTACACCTTC. Translating gives CASSFGSTGYGYTF.

This chain joins TRBV4-1 and TRBJ2-7; weak D call: TRBD1 (5 bases). Trimming cost V 1 base and J 7 bases, with 17 bases left between them. The germline V gene has CDR1 MGHRA and CDR2 YSYEKL. The CDR3 has 15 amino acids. The CDR3 DNA reads as TGCGCCAGCAGCCAAGGTTGGGGCTCGGCGCGGGAGCAGTACTTC. Residues: CASSQGWGSAREQYF.

The J gene is TRBJ1-1, the V gene TRBV5-1; 7 nucleotides agree with TRBD1. This CDR3 is built from 15 residues. Germline V gene sequence: CDR1 SGHRS, CDR2 YFSETQ. Unmatched junction bases numbered 6, after V lost 4 bases and J lost 0 bases. CDR3 DNA: TGCGCCAGCAGCCCGCCAGGGGGGATGAACACTGAAGCTTTCTTT. Translated, it gives CASSPPGGMNTEAFF.

In regard to this clone: Additional DNA sequences in this sample encode the identical CDR3. The V and J genes are TRBV7-9 and TRBJ1-4; TRBD1 matches 10 bases. This CDR3 is built from 14 residues. With 1 base clipped from V and 8 bases from J, the junction kept 1 base outside the gene matches. CDR1 and CDR2 from the germline V gene are SEHNR and FQNEAQ (reference sequence). CDR3 protein: CASSLGTGGEKLFF. CDR3 bases: TGTGCCAGCAGCTTAGGGACAGGGGGAGAAAAACTGTTTTTT.